A selection of T cell receptor beta chains follows, all from one sample in a study of blood T cell repertoires in COVID-19. Here immunoSEQ multiplex PCR was the method, and the copy in TCRdb shows in-frame clones only, minus some. The sample contains 200,000 to 300,000 clones, over 90% of which appear only once. Sequencing was performed on peripheral blood. These TCRs come from a man aged 25-40 years with COVID-19, enrolled during active disease. CDR3s include the opening cysteine and the closing phenylalanine or tryptophan. A D gene is named only where the DNA matches it firmly. The size of a clone is reported for some rows only, either as once, few or many, or as a class for expanded clones.

>.|TRBD2|TRBJ2-5|TRBV27
CASSLSSLLAGEETQYF
TGTGCCAGCAGTTTATCCTCACTTCTAGCGGGGGAAGAGACCCAGTACTTC
>.|.|TRBJ1-1|TRBV5-1
CASAADTEAFF
TGCGCCAGCGCGGCGGACACTGAAGCTTTCTTT
>.|TRBD1|TRBJ2-7|TRBV7-9
CASSSAGGIGSYEQYF
TGTGCCAGCAGCTCTGCAGGGGGCATCGGGTCCTACGAGCAGTACTTC
>.|.|TRBJ1-6|TRBV10-2
CASDQTPSDSPLHF
TGCGCCAGCGACCAGACACCCTCCGATTCACCCCTCCACTTT
>once|TRBD2|TRBJ2-3|TRBV6-6
CASRDRGGSSTDTQYF
TGTGCCAGCAGAGATCGGGGGGGGAGTAGCACAGATACGCAGTATTTT
>.|TRBD1|TRBJ2-1|TRBV11-2
CASRGLTGEHEQFF
TGTGCCAGCAGGGGGTTGACAGGGGAACATGAGCAGTTCTTC
>.|TRBD1|TRBJ1-2|TRBV18
CASSSTGENGYTF
TGTGCCAGCTCATCGACAGGGGAGAATGGCTACACCTTC
>.|TRBD1|TRBJ1-6|TRBV30
CAWGRQGDSPLHF
TGTGCCTGGGGCCGCCAGGGGGATTCACCCCTCCACTTT
>.|.|TRBJ1-3|TRBV7-6
CASSSGTYGNTIYF
TGTGCCAGCAGCTCCGGGACATATGGAAACACCATATATTTT
>.|.|TRBJ2-7|TRBV6-5
CASSYIPGSHEQYF
TGTGCCAGCAGTTACATTCCGGGGTCCCACGAGCAGTACTTC
>.|.|TRBJ1-5|TRBV7-9
CASSTAGAQPQHF
TGTGCCAGCAGCACTGCCGGAGCTCAGCCCCAGCATTTT
>.|.|TRBJ1-1|TRBV16
CASSQLGPRDTEAFF
TGTGCCAGCAGCCAATTGGGGCCCCGGGACACTGAAGCTTTCTTT
>.|TRBD1|TRBJ1-5|TRBV9
CASSLSGTGDQPQHF
TGTGCCAGCAGCTTATCCGGGACAGGCGATCAGCCCCAGCATTTT
>.|TRBD1|TRBJ1-2|TRBV10-3
CAITETGGASGYTF
TGTGCCATCACCGAGACAGGGGGCGCGAGTGGCTACACCTTC
>.|TRBD2|TRBJ2-3|TRBV29-1
CSVARLADPTDTQYF
TGCAGCGTGGCCCGACTAGCGGACCCCACAGATACGCAGTATTTT
>once|.|TRBJ2-2|TRBV10-3
CAISVKGKGVDAGELFF
TGTGCCATCAGTGTTAAGGGTAAAGGGGTTGACGCCGGGGAGCTGTTTTTT
>.|TRBD2|TRBJ2-1|TRBV12-5
CASGSPSLAGGIGSYNEQFF
TGTGCTAGTGGTTCACCCTCACTAGCGGGGGGGATCGGCTCCTACAATGAGCAGTTCTTC
>.|TRBD1|TRBJ2-2|TRBV2
CASSEARTGQGRTGELFF
TGTGCCAGCAGTGAAGCCCGAACAGGACAGGGGCGGACCGGGGAGCTGTTTTTT
>few|TRBD2|TRBJ2-1|TRBV6-5
CASSLTSGEYNEQFF
TGTGCCAGCAGTCTGACTAGCGGGGAATACAATGAGCAGTTCTTC
>.|TRBD2|TRBJ2-5|TRBV5-5
CASSPSGGQETQYF
TGTGCCAGCAGCCCCTCGGGGGGCCAAGAGACCCAGTACTTC
>.|TRBD2|TRBJ2-3|TRBV6-5
CASSRLAGGPDTQYF
TGTGCCAGCAGCCGACTAGCGGGGGGGCCAGATACGCAGTATTTT
>.|TRBD2|TRBJ2-6|TRBV6-1
CASRERLAGSGANVLTF
TGTGCCAGCAGGGAAAGACTAGCGGGGTCTGGGGCCAACGTCCTGACTTTC
>few|.|TRBJ1-1|TRBV3-1/TRBV3-2
CASSQFMNTEAFF
TGTGCCAGCAGCCAGTTCATGAACACTGAAGCTTTCTTT
>.|.|TRBJ1-2|TRBV25-1
CASSVGGRQYGYTF
TGTGCCAGCAGTGTTGGTGGTAGACAATATGGCTACACCTTC
>.|.|TRBJ2-6|TRBV27
CASSWQGLSSGANVLTF
TGTGCCAGCAGTTGGCAGGGGCTGAGCTCTGGGGCCAACGTCCTGACTTTC
>.|.|TRBJ2-5|TRBV3-1/TRBV3-2
CASSQDGGQETQYF
TGTGCCAGCAGCCAAGATGGGGGGCAAGAGACCCAGTACTTC
>.|.|TRBJ1-5|TRBV2
CASSGGRISNQPQHF
TGTGCCAGCAGTGGGGGGAGGATTAGCAATCAGCCCCAGCATTTT
>.|TRBD2|TRBJ2-1|TRBV5-1
CASSLRSGGPVYNEQFF
TGCGCCAGCAGCTTACGTAGCGGGGGACCTGTCTACAATGAGCAGTTCTTC
>.|TRBD1|TRBJ2-7|TRBV5-1
CASSLLQGAGEQYF
TGCGCCAGCAGCTTACTCCAGGGGGCGGGCGAGCAGTACTTC
>once|.|TRBJ1-4|TRBV19
CASSISAVATNEKLFF
TGTGCCAGTAGTATTTCAGCGGTTGCAACTAATGAAAAACTGTTTTTT
>.|.|TRBJ1-1|TRBV29-1
CSVGGAGGTEAFF
TGCAGCGTTGGCGGGGCCGGGGGCACTGAAGCTTTCTTT
>.|TRBD1|TRBJ1-6|TRBV6-5
CASRPTGGKSPLHF
TGTGCCAGCAGGCCCACAGGGGGCAAATCACCCCTCCACTTT
>.|TRBD2|TRBJ2-1|TRBV3-1/TRBV3-2
CASSPSAGNNEQFF
TGTGCCAGCAGCCCCTCAGCGGGGAACAATGAGCAGTTCTTC
>.|.|TRBJ1-2|TRBV6-4
CASSDVAGIGGYTF
TGTGCCAGCAGTGACGTGGCAGGGATTGGGGGCTACACCTTC
>.|TRBD1|TRBJ2-2|TRBV2
CASSSGTGVGELFF
TGTGCCAGCAGTTCGGGGACAGGGGTTGGGGAGCTGTTTTTT
>.|.|TRBJ1-2|TRBV7-2
CASSFDRSGYGYTF
TGTGCCAGCAGCTTCGACAGGTCTGGCTATGGCTACACCTTC
>.|.|TRBJ1-2|TRBV11-2
CASSLTSGNYGYTF
TGTGCCAGCAGCTTGACGTCAGGAAACTATGGCTACACCTTC
>.|.|TRBJ2-5|TRBV2
CASRWDSGRETQYF
TGTGCCAGCAGATGGGACTCAGGGAGGGAGACCCAGTACTTC
>.|.|TRBJ1-2|TRBV10-1
CASSEGRDYGYTF
TGCGCCAGCAGTGAGGGTCGCGACTATGGCTACACCTTC
>.|.|TRBJ1-2|TRBV5-4
CASSLANRVNYGYTF
TGTGCCAGCAGCTTGGCAAACAGGGTGAACTATGGCTACACCTTC
>once|.|TRBJ1-1|TRBV9
CASSANRVSTEAFF
TGTGCCAGCAGCGCCAACAGGGTCAGCACTGAAGCTTTCTTT
>.|TRBD1|TRBJ1-3|TRBV3-1/TRBV3-2
CASSPRTGGSGNTIYF
TGTGCCAGCAGCCCTCGGACAGGGGGTTCCGGAAACACCATATATTTT
>.|.|TRBJ1-3|TRBV5-1
CASSPGGQGAGNTIYF
TGCGCCAGCAGCCCGGGGGGGCAGGGTGCTGGAAACACCATATATTTT
>.|.|TRBJ2-7|TRBV12-3/TRBV12-4
CASSPEGYEQYF
TGTGCCAGCAGCCCTGAGGGCTACGAGCAGTACTTC
>once|.|TRBJ1-1|TRBV3-1/TRBV3-2
CASSQMTGNTEAFF
TGTGCCAGCAGCCAAATGACGGGAAACACTGAAGCTTTCTTT
>.|.|TRBJ1-1|TRBV12-3/TRBV12-4
CASSLEEGPEAFF
TGTGCCAGCAGTTTGGAGGAGGGGCCTGAAGCTTTCTTT
>.|TRBD1|TRBJ1-1|TRBV19
CASSIVTGATEAFF
TGTGCCAGTAGTATAGTAACAGGGGCAACTGAAGCTTTCTTT
>once|.|TRBJ2-2|TRBV2
CASGLQNTGELFF
TGTGCCAGCGGACTACAGAACACCGGGGAGCTGTTTTTT
>.|.|TRBJ1-3|TRBV2
CASSDPRRGNTIYF
TGTGCCAGCAGTGACCCAAGGAGGGGAAACACCATATATTTT
>.|.|TRBJ2-7|TRBV5-1
CASSSTLEQYF
TGCGCCAGCAGCTCGACACTCGAGCAGTACTTC